One and the same sample provided the 4 T cell receptor beta chains below, sequenced in a study of T cell responses to AZD1222 COVID-19 vaccine. Generated by immunoSEQ multiplex PCR, the TCRdb table keeps only in-frame clones and is missing some. The table has 150,000 to 180,000 clones, approximately 90% seen once. The specimen comprised peripheral blood, sampled on day 0 of AZD1222 vaccination. Source of these receptors: an adult in good health.

The chain is built from TRBV10-3 and TRBJ2-1; either TRBD1 or TRBD2 may supply D (5 bases each). Germline lookup yields CDR1 ENHRY and CDR2 SYGVKD. The CDR3 is 14 amino acids. V lost 7 bases, J lost 8 bases, and 18 bases lay in between. CDR3 amino acids: CAIKRGGHEDEQFF. DNA of the CDR3: TGTGCCATCAAGAGGGGCGGACATGAAGATGAGCAGTTCTTC.

The chain uses TRBV25-1 and TRBJ1-2, with D uncertain. CDR1 is MGHDK and CDR2 is SYGVNS in the germline V gene. The ends were cut back, 4 bases at V and 8 bases at J, with 8 bases in the middle. The CDR3 loop spans 11 amino acids. CDR3 in amino acids: CASSGGWGYTF. Written as DNA, the CDR3 is TGTGCCAGCAGTGGGGGATGGGGCTACACCTTC.

The chain joins TRBV23-1 to TRBJ2-1; 8 positions agree with TRBD1. TRBV23-1 is designated an ORF whose function remains uncertain. The CDR3 runs to 13 residues. V lost 2 bases and J lost 15; bases outside the gene matches: 9. The CDR3 DNA sequence: TGCGCCAGCAGTCAACAACCCTCAGGGGGCGGGTTCTTC. Translating gives CASSQQPSGGGFF.

This rearrangement joins TRBV21-1 to TRBJ2-5; TRBD2 is taken as the D call from the table, unchecked against the DNA. TRBV21-1 is labeled a pseudogene. This CDR3 spans 15 amino acids. CDR3 residues: CASSKEWRVQETQYF. The CDR3 coding sequence is TGTGCCAGCAGCAAAGAGTGGAGGGTCCAAGAGACCCAGTACTTC.